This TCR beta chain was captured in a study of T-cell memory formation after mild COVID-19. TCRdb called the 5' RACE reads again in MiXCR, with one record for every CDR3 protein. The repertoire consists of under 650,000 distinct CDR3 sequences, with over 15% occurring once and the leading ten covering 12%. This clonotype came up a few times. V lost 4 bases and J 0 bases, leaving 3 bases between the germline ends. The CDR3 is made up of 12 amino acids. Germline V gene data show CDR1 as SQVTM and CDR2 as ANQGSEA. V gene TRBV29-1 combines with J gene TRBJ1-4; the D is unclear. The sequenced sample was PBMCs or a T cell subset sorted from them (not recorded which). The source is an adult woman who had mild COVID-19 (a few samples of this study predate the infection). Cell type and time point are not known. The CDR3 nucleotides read TGCAGCGTTGGGGCAACTAATGAAAAACTGTTTTTT. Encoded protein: CSVGATNEKLFF.